This T cell receptor (delta chain) was identified during a study of gamma-delta chains in newborns, infants, children. TCRdb made new clone calls on the reads using CATT. The table lists 1,500 to 2,000 delta-chain clones, 0.9% to 1.4% of them singletons. In this sample, this clone turned up a few times. This DNA's translation and the protein TCRdb lists, from a much larger clone, do not match at residue 11, likely due to a read error; the protein shown is translated from the DNA. This CDR3 spans 16 amino acids. The germline V gene has CDR1 GEAIGNYY and CDR2 EKD. The chain has TRDV2 and TRDJ3; 10 bases map to TRDD3. This TCR was sampled from a child who was a newborn, infant or young child, either healthy, febrile or measles-vaccinated (not recorded which). The source material was blood. The DNA of the CDR3 is TGTGCCTGTGACACTGGGGGATACTGGGACGCCCGACAGATGTTTTTC. Residues: CACDTGGYWDARQMFF.